This is a list of T cell receptor beta chains from one sample in a study of shared clonotypes between healthy human individuals. Only in-frame clones appear in the TCRdb table, and some are missing; sequencing was by immunoSEQ multiplex PCR. The data hold 1,500,000 or so clones, with around 98.5% observed a single time. Sequencing was carried out using naive CD4+ T cells sorted from blood. These receptor sequences come from a man aged 25 to 40 in good health. Both conserved end residues are part of each CDR3. D genes are given only for firm matches. Clone size appears in some rows only: once, few, many, or a class for an expanded clone.

DNA,CDR3,J,length,D,V,size
TGTGCCACCAGCAGAGAAGGACAGGGAAGAACCGGGGAGCTGTTTTTT,CATSREGQGRTGELFF,TRBJ2-2,16,TRBD1,TRBV15,-
TGTGCCAGCAGCACACTCGGGAAGGGAGAGACCCAGTACTTC,CASSTLGKGETQYF,TRBJ2-5,14,-,TRBV11-1,-
TGTGCCAGCAGCAAGACCCTTGGGGAACACCGGACAGGGTGCACAGATACGCAGTATTTT,CASSKTLGEHRTGCTDTQYF,TRBJ2-3,20,-,TRBV21-1,-
TGTGCCAGCATCCAAGAACAGGGGGCGCTTGGGAATGAGCAGTTCTTC,CASIQEQGALGNEQFF,TRBJ2-1,16,TRBD1,TRBV6-6,-
TGTGCCAGCAGCACCGAAGGCGGGAGTGCCTACAATGAGCAGTTCTTC,CASSTEGGSAYNEQFF,TRBJ2-1,16,TRBD2,TRBV5-8,-
TGCAGTGCTAGCCAGGAGGGGGCTCGTTTC,CSASQEGARF,TRBJ2-7,10,-,TRBV20-1,-
TGTGCCAGCAGCTTAGGCATCAGCTCCTACGAGCAGTACTTC,CASSLGISSYEQYF,TRBJ2-7,14,-,TRBV7-6,-
TGTGCCAGCTCACTGGAGACCTATGGCTACACCTTC,CASSLETYGYTF,TRBJ1-2,12,-,TRBV18,-
TGTGCCAGCAGCTTAGGTAGCCAGGGGGCGATCACAGATACGCAGTATTTT,CASSLGSQGAITDTQYF,TRBJ2-3,17,TRBD1,TRBV11-2,-
TGTGCCAGCAGTTATTCGGTACTAGCGAGGACAGATACGCAGTATTTT,CASSYSVLARTDTQYF,TRBJ2-3,16,TRBD2,TRBV6-6,-
TGTGCCAGCAGTTTGGACGGGCCGATTCGCTACACCTTC,CASSLDGPIRYTF,TRBJ1-2,13,-,TRBV25-1,-
TGTGCCATCAGTAAACAGGACACCTCTCCCATCTATGGCTACACCTTC,CAISKQDTSPIYGYTF,TRBJ1-2,16,-,TRBV10-3,-
TGCGCCAGCAGCCAAGACCTAAGCGGGAGTAAGACCCAGTACTTC,CASSQDLSGSKTQYF,TRBJ2-5,15,TRBD2,TRBV4-3,-
TGCGCCAGCAGCCAAGCTCTCTTGACCCGACTCACAGATACGCAGTATTTT,CASSQALLTRLTDTQYF,TRBJ2-3,17,-,TRBV4-1,-
TGTGCCAGCAGCATCGACAGGGTGAGGTCCCAGCATTTT,CASSIDRVRSQHF,TRBJ1-5,13,TRBD1,TRBV28,-
TGTGCCAGCAGTCCCCTAGCGGGAGCAGGCGAGCAGTACTTC,CASSPLAGAGEQYF,TRBJ2-7,14,TRBD2,TRBV6-6,few
TGTGCCAGCAGCTTGACAGCGACTGGGACCACTGAAGCTTTCTTT,CASSLTATGTTEAFF,TRBJ1-1,15,-,TRBV5-5,once
TGTGCCAGCAGCTTAGGGACAGGGCTACAAGAGACCCAGTACTTC,CASSLGTGLQETQYF,TRBJ2-5,15,TRBD1,TRBV7-8,-
TGCAGCGTTGGGGGTGAGGGACCCAATCAGCCCCAGCATTTT,CSVGGEGPNQPQHF,TRBJ1-5,14,-,TRBV29-1,-
TGTGCCAGCAGCCCGGCGGGGACCGCCCCCTACGAGCAGTACTTC,CASSPAGTAPYEQYF,TRBJ2-7,15,-,TRBV7-7,-
TGCGCCAGCAGCCCCCAGGGTGGCCCAGGGTTGGCCCGTCCCAATGAGCAGTTCTTC,CASSPQGGPGLARPNEQFF,TRBJ2-1,19,-,TRBV5-1,-
TGTGCCTGGAGCAGATTAGCGGGAGTCCTCCATGAGCAGTTCTTC,CAWSRLAGVLHEQFF,TRBJ2-1,15,TRBD2,TRBV30,-
TGTGCCAGCAGCTTCCAGACGAACGCCAAGGGAGAGCAGTACTTC,CASSFQTNAKGEQYF,TRBJ2-7,15,-,TRBV5-6,-
TGCGCCAGCAGCCGACAGGGGACAACCTATGGCTACACCTTC,CASSRQGTTYGYTF,TRBJ1-2,14,TRBD1,TRBV5-1,-
TGCAGCGTTGGACAGGGGGGCTACGAGCAGTACTTC,CSVGQGGYEQYF,TRBJ2-7,12,TRBD1,TRBV29-1,-
TGTGCTAGTGGTCCCGGTGGACTAGCGGGAGGGTCCAATGAGCAGTTCTTC,CASGPGGLAGGSNEQFF,TRBJ2-1,17,TRBD2,TRBV12-5,-
TGCGCCAGCAGCTTAGCCGGGACTACCTACGAGCAGTACTTC,CASSLAGTTYEQYF,TRBJ2-7,14,TRBD2,TRBV5-1,-
TGTGCCAGCAGTTTAGGGGTCAGGGAGGAAGAAGAGACCCAGTACTTC,CASSLGVREEEETQYF,TRBJ2-5,16,-,TRBV28,-